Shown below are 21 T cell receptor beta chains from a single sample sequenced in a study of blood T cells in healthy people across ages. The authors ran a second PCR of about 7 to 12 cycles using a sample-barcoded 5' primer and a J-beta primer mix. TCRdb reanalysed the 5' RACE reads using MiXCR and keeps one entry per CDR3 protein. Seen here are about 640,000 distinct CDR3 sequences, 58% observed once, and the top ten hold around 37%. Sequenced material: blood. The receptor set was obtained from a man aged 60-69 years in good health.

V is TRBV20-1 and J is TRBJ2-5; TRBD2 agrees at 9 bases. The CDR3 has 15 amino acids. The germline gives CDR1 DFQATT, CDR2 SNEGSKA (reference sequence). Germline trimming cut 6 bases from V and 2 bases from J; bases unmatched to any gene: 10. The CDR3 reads CSALLAGGPQETQYF. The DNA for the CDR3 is TGCAGTGCACTTCTCGCGGGGGGGCCACAAGAGACCCAGTACTTC.

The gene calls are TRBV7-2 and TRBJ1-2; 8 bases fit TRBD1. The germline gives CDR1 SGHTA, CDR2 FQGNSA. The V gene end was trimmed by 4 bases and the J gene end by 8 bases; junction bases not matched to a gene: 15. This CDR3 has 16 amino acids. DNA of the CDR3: TGTGCCAGCAGCTCTAGGTGGACAGGGAGGGGAGTGGGCTACACCTTC. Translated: CASSSRWTGRGVGYTF.

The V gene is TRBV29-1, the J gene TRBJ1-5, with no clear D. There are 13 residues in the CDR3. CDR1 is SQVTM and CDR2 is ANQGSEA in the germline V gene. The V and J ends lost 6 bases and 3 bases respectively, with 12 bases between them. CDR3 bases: TGCAGCGTCGCTCGGAGAAACAATCAGCCCCAGCATTTT. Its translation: CSVARRNNQPQHF.

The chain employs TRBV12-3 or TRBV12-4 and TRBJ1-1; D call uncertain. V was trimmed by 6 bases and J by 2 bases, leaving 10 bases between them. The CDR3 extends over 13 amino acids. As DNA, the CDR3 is TGTGCCAGCAGCCACGACACAAACACTGAAGCTTTCTTT. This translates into CASSHDTNTEAFF.

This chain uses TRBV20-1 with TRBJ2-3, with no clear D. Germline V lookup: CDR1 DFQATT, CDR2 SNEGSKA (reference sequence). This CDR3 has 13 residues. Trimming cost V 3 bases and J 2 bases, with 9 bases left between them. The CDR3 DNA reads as TGCAGTGCTAGTGTACTGCACACAGATACGCAGTATTTT. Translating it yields CSASVLHTDTQYF.

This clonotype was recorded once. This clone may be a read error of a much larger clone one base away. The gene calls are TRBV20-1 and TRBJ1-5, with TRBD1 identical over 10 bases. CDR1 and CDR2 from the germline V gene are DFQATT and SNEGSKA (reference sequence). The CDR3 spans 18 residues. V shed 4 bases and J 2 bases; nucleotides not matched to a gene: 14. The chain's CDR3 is CSATPGQGHGGGNQPQHF. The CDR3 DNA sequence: TGCAGTGCTACCCCGGGACAGGGGCACGGGGGCGGCAATCAGCCCCAGCATTTT.

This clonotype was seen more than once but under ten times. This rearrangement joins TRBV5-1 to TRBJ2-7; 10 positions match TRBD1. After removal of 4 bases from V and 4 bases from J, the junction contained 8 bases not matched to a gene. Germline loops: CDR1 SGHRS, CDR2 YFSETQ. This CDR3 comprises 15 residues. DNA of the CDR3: TGCGCCAGCAGCGAGACAGGGGGCAGACAGTACGAGCAGTACTTC. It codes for CASSETGGRQYEQYF.

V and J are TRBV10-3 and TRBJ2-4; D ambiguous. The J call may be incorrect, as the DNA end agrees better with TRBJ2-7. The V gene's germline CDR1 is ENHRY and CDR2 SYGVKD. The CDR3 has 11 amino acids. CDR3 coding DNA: TGTGTAACAAGTGACAACTACGAGCAGTACTTC. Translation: CVTSDNYEQYF.

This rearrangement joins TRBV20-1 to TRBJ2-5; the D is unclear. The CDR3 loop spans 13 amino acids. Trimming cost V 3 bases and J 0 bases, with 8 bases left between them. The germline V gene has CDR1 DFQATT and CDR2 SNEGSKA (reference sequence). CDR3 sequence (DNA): TGCAGTGCTAGCGGGCAGCACCAAGAGACCCAGTACTTC. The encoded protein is CSASGQHQETQYF.

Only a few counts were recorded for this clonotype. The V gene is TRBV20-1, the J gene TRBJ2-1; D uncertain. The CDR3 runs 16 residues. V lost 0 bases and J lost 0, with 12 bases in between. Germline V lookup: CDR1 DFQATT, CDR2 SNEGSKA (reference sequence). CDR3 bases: TGCAGTGCTAGAGATTACAGCGAGAGCTCCTACAATGAGCAGTTCTTC. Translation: CSARDYSESSYNEQFF.

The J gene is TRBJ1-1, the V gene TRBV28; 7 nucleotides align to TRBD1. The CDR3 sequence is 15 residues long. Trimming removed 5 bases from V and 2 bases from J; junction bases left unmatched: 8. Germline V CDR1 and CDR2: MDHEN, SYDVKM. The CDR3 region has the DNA TGTGCCAGCAGTCCCAACAGGGGCATCAACACTGAAGCTTTCTTT. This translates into CASSPNRGINTEAFF.

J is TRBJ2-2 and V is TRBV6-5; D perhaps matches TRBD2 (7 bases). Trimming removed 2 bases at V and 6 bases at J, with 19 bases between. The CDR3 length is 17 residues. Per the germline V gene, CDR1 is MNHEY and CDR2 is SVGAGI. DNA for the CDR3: TGTGCCAGCAGTTACCCCCAGGGGAGGGATATCCCCGGGGAGCTGTTTTTT. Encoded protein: CASSYPQGRDIPGELFF.

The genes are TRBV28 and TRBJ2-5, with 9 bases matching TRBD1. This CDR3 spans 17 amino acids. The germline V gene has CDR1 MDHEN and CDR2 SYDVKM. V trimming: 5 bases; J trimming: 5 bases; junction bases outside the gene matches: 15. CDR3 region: CASSQQQGADSRETQYF. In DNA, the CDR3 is TGTGCCAGCAGTCAACAACAGGGGGCAGATTCCAGGGAGACCCAGTACTTC.

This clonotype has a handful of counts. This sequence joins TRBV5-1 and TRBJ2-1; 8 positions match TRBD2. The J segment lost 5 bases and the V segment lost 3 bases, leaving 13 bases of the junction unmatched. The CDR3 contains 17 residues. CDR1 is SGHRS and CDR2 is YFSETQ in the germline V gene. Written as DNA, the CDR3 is TGCGCCAGCAGCTCGACCCCGGGCGGGGGGACTAACAATGAGCAGTTCTTC. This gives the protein CASSSTPGGGTNNEQFF.

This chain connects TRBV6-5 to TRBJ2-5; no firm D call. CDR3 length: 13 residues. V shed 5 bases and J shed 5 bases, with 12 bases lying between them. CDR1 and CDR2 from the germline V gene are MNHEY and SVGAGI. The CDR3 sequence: CASSPWTGETQYF. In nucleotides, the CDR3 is TGTGCCAGCAGTCCTTGGACCGGGGAGACCCAGTACTTC.

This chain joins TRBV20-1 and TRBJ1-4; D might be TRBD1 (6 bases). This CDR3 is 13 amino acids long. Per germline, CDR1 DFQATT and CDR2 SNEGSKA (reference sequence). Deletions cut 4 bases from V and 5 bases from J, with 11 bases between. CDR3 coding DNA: TGCAGTGCTAAAACAGGGTGGAATGAAAAACTGTTTTTT. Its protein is CSAKTGWNEKLFF.

As DNA, the CDR3 is TGTGCCAGCAGCCGTACCAATACAGGGACCCAAAACATTCAGTACTTC. It codes for CASSRTNTGTQNIQYF. This sequence joins TRBV6-5 and TRBJ2-4; D might be TRBD1 (6 bases). This CDR3 contains 16 residues. CDR1 is MNHEY, CDR2 SVGAGI, per germline. V was clipped by 6 bases and J by 5 bases, with 20 bases between them.

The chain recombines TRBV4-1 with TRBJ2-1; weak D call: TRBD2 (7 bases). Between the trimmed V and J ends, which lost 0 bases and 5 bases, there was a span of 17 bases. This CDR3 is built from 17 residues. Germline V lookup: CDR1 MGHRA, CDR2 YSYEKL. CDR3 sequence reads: CASSQDLLAGDNNEQFF. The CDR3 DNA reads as TGCGCCAGCAGCCAAGATCTTTTGGCGGGGGACAACAATGAGCAGTTCTTC.

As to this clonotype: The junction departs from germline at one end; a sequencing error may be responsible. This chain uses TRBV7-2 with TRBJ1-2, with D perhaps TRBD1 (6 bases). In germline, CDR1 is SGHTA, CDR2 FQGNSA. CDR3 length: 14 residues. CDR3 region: CASSSPGVHYGYTF. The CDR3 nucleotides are TGTGCCAGCAGCTCCCCAGGGGTGCACTATGGTTACACCTTC.

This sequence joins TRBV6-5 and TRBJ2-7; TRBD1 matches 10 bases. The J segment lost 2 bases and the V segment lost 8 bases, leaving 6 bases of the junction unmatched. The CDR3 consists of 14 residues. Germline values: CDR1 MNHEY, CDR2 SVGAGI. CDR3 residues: CASEQGQGAYEQYF. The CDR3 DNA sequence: TGTGCCAGCGAGCAAGGACAGGGGGCCTACGAGCAGTACTTC.

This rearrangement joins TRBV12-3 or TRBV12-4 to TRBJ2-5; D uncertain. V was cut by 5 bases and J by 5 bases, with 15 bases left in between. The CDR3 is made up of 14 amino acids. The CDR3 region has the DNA TGTGCCAGCAGTACATCCAGACGGTCGGAGACCCAGTACTTC. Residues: CASSTSRRSETQYF.